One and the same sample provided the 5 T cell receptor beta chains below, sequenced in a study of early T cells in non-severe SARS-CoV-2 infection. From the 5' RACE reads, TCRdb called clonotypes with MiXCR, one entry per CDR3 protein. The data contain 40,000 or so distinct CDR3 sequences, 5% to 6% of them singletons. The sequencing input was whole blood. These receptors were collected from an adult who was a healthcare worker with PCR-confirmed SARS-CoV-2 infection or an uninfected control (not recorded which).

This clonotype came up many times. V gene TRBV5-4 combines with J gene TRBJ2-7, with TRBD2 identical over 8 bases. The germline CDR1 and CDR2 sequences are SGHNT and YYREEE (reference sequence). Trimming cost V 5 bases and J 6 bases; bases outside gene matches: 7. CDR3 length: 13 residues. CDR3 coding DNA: TGTGCCAGCAGTTTAGCGGGACCAGGCGAGCAGTACTTC. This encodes CASSLAGPGEQYF.

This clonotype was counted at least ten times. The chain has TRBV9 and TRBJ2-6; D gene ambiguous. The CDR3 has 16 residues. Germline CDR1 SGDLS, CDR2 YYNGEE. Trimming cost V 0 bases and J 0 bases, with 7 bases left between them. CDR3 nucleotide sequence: TGTGCCAGCAGCGTAGATTCTGTCTCTGGGGCCAACGTCCTGACTTTC. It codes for CASSVDSVSGANVLTF.

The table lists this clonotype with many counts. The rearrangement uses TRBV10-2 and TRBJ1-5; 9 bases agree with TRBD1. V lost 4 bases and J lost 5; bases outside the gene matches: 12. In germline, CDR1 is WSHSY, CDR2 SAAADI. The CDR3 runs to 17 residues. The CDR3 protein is CASSALTGTGRDQPQHF. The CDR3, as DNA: TGCGCCAGCAGTGCCTTAACCGGGACAGGGAGGGATCAGCCCCAGCATTTT.

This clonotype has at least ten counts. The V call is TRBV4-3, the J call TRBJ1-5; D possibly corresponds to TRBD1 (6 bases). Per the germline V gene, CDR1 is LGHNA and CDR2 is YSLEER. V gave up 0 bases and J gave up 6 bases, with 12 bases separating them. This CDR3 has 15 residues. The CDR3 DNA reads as TGCGCCAGCAGCCAAGACCCCGGGGGCAGTCAGCCCCAGCATTTT. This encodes CASSQDPGGSQPQHF.

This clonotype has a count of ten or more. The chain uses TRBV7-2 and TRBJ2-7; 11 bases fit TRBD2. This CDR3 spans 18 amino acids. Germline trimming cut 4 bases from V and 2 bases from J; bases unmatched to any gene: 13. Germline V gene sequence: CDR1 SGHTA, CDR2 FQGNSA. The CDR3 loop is CASSSTSGSSLGTYEQYF. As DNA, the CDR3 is TGTGCCAGCAGCTCTACTAGCGGGAGTTCTCTTGGTACCTACGAGCAGTACTTC.